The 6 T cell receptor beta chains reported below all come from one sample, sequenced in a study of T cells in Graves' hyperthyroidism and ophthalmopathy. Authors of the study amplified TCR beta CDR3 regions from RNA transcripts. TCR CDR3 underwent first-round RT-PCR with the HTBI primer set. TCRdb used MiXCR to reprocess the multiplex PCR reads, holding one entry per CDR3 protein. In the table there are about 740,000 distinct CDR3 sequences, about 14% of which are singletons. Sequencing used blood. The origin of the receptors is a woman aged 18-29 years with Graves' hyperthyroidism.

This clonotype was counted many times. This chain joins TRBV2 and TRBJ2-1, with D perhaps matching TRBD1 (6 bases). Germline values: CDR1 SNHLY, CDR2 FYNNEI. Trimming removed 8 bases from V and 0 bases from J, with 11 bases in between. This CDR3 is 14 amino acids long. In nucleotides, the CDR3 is TGTGCCAGCGGGGGCCTGTCCTCCTACAATGAGCAGTTCTTC. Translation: CASGGLSSYNEQFF.

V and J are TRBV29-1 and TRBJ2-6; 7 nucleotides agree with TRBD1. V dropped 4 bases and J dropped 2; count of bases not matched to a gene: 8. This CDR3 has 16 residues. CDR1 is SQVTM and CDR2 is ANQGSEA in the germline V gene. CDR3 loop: CSVVLGTAPGANVLTF. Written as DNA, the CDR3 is TGCAGCGTTGTGCTTGGGACAGCTCCTGGGGCCAACGTCCTGACTTTC.

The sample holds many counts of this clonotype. The CDR3 nucleotides are TGTGCCAGCAGCTTCCTACAGGCGCGTGCTGCAGATACGCAGTATTTT. This translates into CASSFLQARAADTQYF. V usage is TRBV5-5 and J usage is TRBJ2-3; possibly TRBD1 for D (5 bases). The CDR3 runs to 16 residues. Trimming shortened V by 2 bases and J by 4 bases, and 17 bases separated the two germline ends. CDR1 and CDR2 (germline): SGHKS, YYEKEE (reference sequence).

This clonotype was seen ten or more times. The CDR3 is CASSNRETQYF. CDR3 coding DNA: TGTGCCAGCAGCAACCGAGAGACCCAGTACTTC. The chain uses TRBV12-3 or TRBV12-4 and TRBJ2-5; no definite D call. V was clipped by 6 bases and J by 4 bases, with 6 bases between them. This CDR3 spans 11 amino acids.

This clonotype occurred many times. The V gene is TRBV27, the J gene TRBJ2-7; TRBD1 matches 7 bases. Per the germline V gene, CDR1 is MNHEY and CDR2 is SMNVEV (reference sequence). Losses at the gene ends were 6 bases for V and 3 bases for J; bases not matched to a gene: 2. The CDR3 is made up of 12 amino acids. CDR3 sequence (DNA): TGTGCCAGCAGCGGACAGGACTACGAGCAGTACTTC. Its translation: CASSGQDYEQYF.

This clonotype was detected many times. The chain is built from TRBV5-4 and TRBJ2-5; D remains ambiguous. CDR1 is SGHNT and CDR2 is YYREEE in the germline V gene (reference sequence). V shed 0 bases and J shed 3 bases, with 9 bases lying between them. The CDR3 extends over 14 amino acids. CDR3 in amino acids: CASSLESPKETQYF. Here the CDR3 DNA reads TGTGCCAGCAGCTTGGAGTCGCCCAAAGAGACCCAGTACTTC.